This TCR beta chain was recorded in a study of preoperative IRX-2 immunotherapy in early breast cancer. Clones were read by immunoSEQ multiplex PCR, and TCRdb kept only the in-frame ones, dropping some. The table shows roughly 25,000 clones, with 78% occurring only once. Treatment described: preoperative locoregional IRX-2 cytokine immunotherapy. Patients received preoperative, locoregional IRX-2 cytokine immunotherapy in a phase Ib study. The CDR3 has 15 amino acids. The V and J ends lost 7 bases and 3 bases, in that order; junction bases with no gene match: 10. Germline V gene lookup returns CDR1 SGHRS and CDR2 YFSETQ.

The sequence derives from a human donor with breast cancer. This material consisted of lymph node tissue, taken before IRX-2 immunotherapy. This chain joins TRBV5-1 and TRBJ2-7; 10 nucleotides agree with TRBD1. The CDR3 DNA is TGCGCCAGCCGATTAGGACAGGGGGTTTTCTACGAGCAGTACTTC. Encoded protein: CASRLGQGVFYEQYF.